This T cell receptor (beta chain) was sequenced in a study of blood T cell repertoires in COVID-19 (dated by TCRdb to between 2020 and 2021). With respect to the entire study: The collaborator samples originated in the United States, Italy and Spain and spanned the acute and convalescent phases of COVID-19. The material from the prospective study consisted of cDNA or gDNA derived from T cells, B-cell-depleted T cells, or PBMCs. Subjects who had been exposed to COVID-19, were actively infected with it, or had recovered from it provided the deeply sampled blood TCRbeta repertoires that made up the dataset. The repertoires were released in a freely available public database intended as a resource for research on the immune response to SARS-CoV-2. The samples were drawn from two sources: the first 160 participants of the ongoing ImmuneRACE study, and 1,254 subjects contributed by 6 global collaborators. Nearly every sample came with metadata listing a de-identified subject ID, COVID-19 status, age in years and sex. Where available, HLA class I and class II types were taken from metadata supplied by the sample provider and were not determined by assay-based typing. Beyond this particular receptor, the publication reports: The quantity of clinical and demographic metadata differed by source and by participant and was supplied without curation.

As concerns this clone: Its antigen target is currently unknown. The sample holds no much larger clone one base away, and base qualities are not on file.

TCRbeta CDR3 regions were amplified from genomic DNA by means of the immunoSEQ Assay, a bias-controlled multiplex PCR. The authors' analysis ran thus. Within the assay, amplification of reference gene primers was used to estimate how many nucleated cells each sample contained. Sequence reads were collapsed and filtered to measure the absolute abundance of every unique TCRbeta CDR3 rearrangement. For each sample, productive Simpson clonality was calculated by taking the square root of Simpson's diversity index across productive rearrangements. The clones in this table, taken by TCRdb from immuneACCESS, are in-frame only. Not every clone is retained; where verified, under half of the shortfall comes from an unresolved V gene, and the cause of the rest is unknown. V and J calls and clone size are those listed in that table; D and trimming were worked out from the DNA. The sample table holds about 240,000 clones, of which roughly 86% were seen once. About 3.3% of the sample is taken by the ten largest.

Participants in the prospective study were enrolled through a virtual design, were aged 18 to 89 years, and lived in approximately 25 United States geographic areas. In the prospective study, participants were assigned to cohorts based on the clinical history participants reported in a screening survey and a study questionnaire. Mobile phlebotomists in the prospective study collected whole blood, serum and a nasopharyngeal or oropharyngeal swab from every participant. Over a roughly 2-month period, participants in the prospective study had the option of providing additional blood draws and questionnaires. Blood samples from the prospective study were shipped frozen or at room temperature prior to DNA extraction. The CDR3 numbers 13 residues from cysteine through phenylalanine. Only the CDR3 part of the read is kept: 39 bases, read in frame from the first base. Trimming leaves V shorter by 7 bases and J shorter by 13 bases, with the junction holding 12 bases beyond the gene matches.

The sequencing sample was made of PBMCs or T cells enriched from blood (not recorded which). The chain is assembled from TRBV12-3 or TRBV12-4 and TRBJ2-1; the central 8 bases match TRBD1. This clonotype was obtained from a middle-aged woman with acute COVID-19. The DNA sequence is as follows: TGTGCCAGCAACAATGCAGGGGGCGCGGCACAGTTCTTC. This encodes CASNNAGGAAQFF.